What follows are 6 T cell receptor beta chains derived from one specimen sequenced in a study of PD-L1 blockade in urothelial cancer (TCRdb year 2017). Library creation used the immunoSEQ multiplex PCR assay. TCRdb retrieved this table from immuneACCESS and kept in-frame rearrangements only. Not all clones are present; in checked studies, unresolved V genes account for under half, and no reason is known for the remainder. This sample gives roughly 74,000 clones in total; approximately 90% of them show up just once. Jointly, the top ten make up roughly 5.7% of the sample. Here the sequenced sample was PBMCs, taken around atezolizumab (anti-PD-L1) treatment. The receptor set was obtained from a woman between 65 and 79 years old with urothelial cancer.

The chain uses TRBV9 and TRBJ2-2, with D perhaps matching TRBD2 (5 bases). Trimming removed 0 bases from V and 4 bases from J, with 13 bases in between. Germline V gene data show CDR1 as SGDLS and CDR2 as YYNGEE. The CDR3 is 16 amino acids. This CDR3 reads CASSVVAGSSTGELFF. DNA of the CDR3: TGTGCCAGCAGCGTAGTGGCGGGCTCGAGCACCGGGGAGCTGTTTTTT.

V gene TRBV11-2 combines with J gene TRBJ1-4, with 8 bases that match TRBD1. In germline, CDR1 is SGHAT, CDR2 FQNNGV. The CDR3 covers 15 residues. J was trimmed by 3 bases and V by 3 bases; bases with no gene match: 3. CDR3 in amino acids: CASSFQGAPNEKLFF. For the CDR3, the DNA is TGTGCCAGCAGCTTCCAGGGGGCTCCTAATGAAAAACTGTTTTTT.

V is TRBV11-2 and J is TRBJ1-1; the D is unclear. Germline loops: CDR1 SGHAT, CDR2 FQNNGV. The V end was cut by 2 bases, the J end by 1 base, with 5 bases between. This CDR3 region has 13 residues. CDR3 residues: CASSLWRNTEAFF. CDR3 nucleotides: TGTGCCAGCAGCTTATGGAGGAACACTGAAGCTTTCTTT.

This clone was observed a handful of times. This sequence joins TRBV27 and TRBJ1-3, with a tentative D call TRBD1 (5 bases). V was shortened by 5 bases and J by 1 base, with 9 bases between the two germline ends. Germline V gene data show CDR1 as MNHEY and CDR2 as SMNVEV (reference sequence). CDR3 length: 14 residues. In DNA form, the CDR3 reads TGTGCCAGCAGTCCGACAGAGTCTGGAAACACCATATATTTT. Translating gives CASSPTESGNTIYF.

The chain recombines TRBV20-1 with TRBJ1-6, with D possibly matching TRBD1 (5 bases). This CDR3 has 11 amino acids. The germline V and J ends were trimmed by 6 bases and 9 bases, with 9 bases remaining between them. Germline values: CDR1 DFQATT, CDR2 SNEGSKA (reference sequence). CDR3 protein: CSARVRSPLHF. The CDR3 DNA follows: TGCAGTGCCAGGGTGCGTTCACCCCTCCACTTT.

The chain carries TRBV10-3 and TRBJ2-1; D perhaps matches TRBD1 (5 bases). The CDR3 is made up of 14 amino acids. The V and J ends lost 4 bases and 1 base respectively, with 8 bases between them. Germline V CDR1 and CDR2: ENHRY, SYGVKD. The CDR3: CAISAGISYNEQFF. The CDR3, as DNA: TGTGCCATCAGTGCAGGGATTTCCTACAATGAGCAGTTCTTC.